The 25 T cell receptor beta chains below were found in one sample sequenced in a study of blood T cell repertoires in COVID-19. The protocol was immunoSEQ multiplex PCR, while the TCRdb copy is restricted to in-frame clones and leaves out a portion. The sample contains some 150,000 clones, roughly 76% of which appear only once. The sequenced material came from peripheral blood. These receptors were obtained from a human donor with acute or convalescent COVID-19. The donor label of this sample is uncertain.

This clone has more than one count but fewer than ten. V and J are TRBV6-5 and TRBJ1-1; tentative D call: TRBD1 (6 bases). V shed 7 bases and J shed 5 bases, with 17 bases lying between them. Germline assignment: CDR1 MNHEY and CDR2 SVGAGI. CDR3 length equals 14 residues. Here the CDR3 DNA reads TGTGCCAGCACCAAAGGGGGGGCTTGGACTGAAGCTTTCTTT. Translating gives CASTKGGAWTEAFF.

The rearrangement links TRBV4-1 to TRBJ1-3; no reliable D call. The CDR3 length is 16 residues. CDR1 and CDR2 (germline): MGHRA, YSYEKL. V gave up 0 bases and J gave up 0 bases, with 9 bases separating them. Here the CDR3 reads CASSQEPGSSGNTIYF. The CDR3 DNA sequence: TGCGCCAGCAGCCAAGAACCAGGCTCCTCTGGAAACACCATATATTTT.

The chain couples TRBV19 to TRBJ2-2; 9 bases map to TRBD1. In germline, CDR1 is LNHDA, CDR2 SQIVND (reference sequence). The CDR3 length is 16 residues. V shed 5 bases, J shed 7 bases, and the junction held 11 bases outside the gene matches. The CDR3 DNA reads as TGTGCCAGTAGTCCCTGGACAGGGGAGACAGGCGGGGAGCTGTTTTTT. Its protein is CASSPWTGETGGELFF.

The chain links TRBV18 to TRBJ2-1, with 10 bases fitting TRBD1. V was pared by 3 bases and J by 7 bases, with 3 bases of the junction left unmatched. Germline lookup yields CDR1 KGHSH and CDR2 LQKENI. The CDR3 sequence is 14 residues long. The CDR3 reads CASSPRQGANEQFF. As DNA, the CDR3 is TGTGCCAGCTCACCTCGACAGGGGGCAAATGAGCAGTTCTTC. Variable domain in full (rest from reference TRBV18 and TRBJ2-1): NAGVMQNPRHLVRRRGQEARLRCSPMKGHSHVYWYRQLPEEGLKFMVYLQKENIIDESGMPKERFSAEFPKEGPSILRIQQVVRGDSAAYFCASSPRQGANEQFFGPGTRLTVL.

The chain carries TRBV9 and TRBJ1-2; tentative D call: TRBD1 (6 bases). V was shortened by 3 bases and J by 6 bases, with 9 bases between the two germline ends. The length of the CDR3 is 12 residues. Germline CDR1 reads SGDLS; CDR2 reads YYNGEE. CDR3 region: CASSDGGDGYTF. In DNA form, the CDR3 reads TGTGCCAGCAGCGATGGGGGCGATGGCTACACCTTC. The complete variable domain, with remaining parts taken from reference TRBV9 and TRBJ1-2, reads DSGVTQTPKHLITATGQRVTLRCSPRSGDLSVYWYQQSLDQGLQFLIQYYNGEERAKGNILERFSAQQFPDLHSELNLSSLELGDSALYFCASSDGGDGYTFGSGTRLTVV.

The chain is built from TRBV19 and TRBJ1-4; maybe TRBD1 (5 bases). This CDR3 has 19 residues. With 0 bases removed from V and 4 bases from J, the gap between germline ends came to 21 bases. Germline V gene lookup returns CDR1 LNHDA and CDR2 SQIVND (reference sequence). The CDR3 coding sequence is TGTGCCAGTAGTATAGATATCGCGGGACGGACGGGTTTTAATGAAAAACTGTTTTTT. This sequence encodes CASSIDIAGRTGFNEKLFF.

The V and J genes are TRBV5-5 and TRBJ1-1, with 7 bases aligning to TRBD1. This CDR3 contains 15 residues. The junction had 7 bases not matched to a gene; V was cut back by 3 bases and J by 2 bases. Germline values: CDR1 SGHKS, CDR2 YYEKEE (reference sequence). The CDR3: CASSSRQGYNTEAFF. CDR3 DNA: TGTGCCAGCAGCTCGCGACAGGGCTACAACACTGAAGCTTTCTTT.

The chain carries TRBV18 and TRBJ2-1; TRBD1 matches at 7 bases. The J segment lost 4 bases and the V segment lost 6 bases, leaving 12 bases of the junction unmatched. Germline assignment: CDR1 KGHSH and CDR2 LQKENI. This CDR3 region has 16 residues. DNA of the CDR3: TGTGCCAGCTCCCCAAATACAGGGGCCCTATACAATGAGCAGTTCTTC. This gives the protein CASSPNTGALYNEQFF.

V usage is TRBV2 and J usage is TRBJ1-3, with a tentative D call TRBD1 (6 bases). V was shortened by 6 bases and J by 3 bases, with 15 bases between the two germline ends. Germline lookup yields CDR1 SNHLY and CDR2 FYNNEI. The CDR3 runs to 15 residues. CDR3 region: CASRVDRSSGNTIYF. CDR3 bases: TGTGCCAGCAGGGTTGACAGGTCAAGTGGAAACACCATATATTTT.

The gene calls are TRBV6-2 or TRBV6-3 and TRBJ2-2; TRBD1 agrees at 11 bases. J lost 0 bases, V lost 1 base, and 13 bases had no gene match. This CDR3 is 21 amino acids long. From germline, CDR1 is MNHEY and CDR2 SVGEGT. The CDR3 nucleotides read TGTGCCAGCAGTTACTATTGGAGGATGGGACAGGGGGGTACGAACACCGGGGAGCTGTTTTTT. Encoded protein: CASSYYWRMGQGGTNTGELFF.

The chain uses TRBV27 and TRBJ1-2; maybe TRBD1 (6 bases). V gave up 2 bases and J gave up 4 bases, with 11 bases separating them. CDR1 is MNHEY and CDR2 is SMNVEV in the germline V gene (reference sequence). The CDR3 has 14 residues. DNA for the CDR3: TGTGCCAGCAGTTTAATAGGGGGGGGCTATGGCTACACCTTC. Protein: CASSLIGGGYGYTF.

The V gene is TRBV7-3, the J gene TRBJ1-1, with no clear D. Trimming left V 2 bases short and J 1 base short, with 5 bases between. Germline assignment: CDR1 SGHTA and CDR2 FQGTGA. The CDR3 runs 13 residues. The chain's CDR3 is CASSLEGNTEAFF. For the CDR3, the DNA is TGTGCCAGCAGCTTAGAGGGGAACACTGAAGCTTTCTTT.

The chain has TRBV20-1 and TRBJ1-2; no clear D gene. CDR3 length: 11 residues. Germline CDR1 is DFQATT and CDR2 is SNEGSKA (reference sequence). V dropped 5 bases and J dropped 2 bases, with 6 bases sitting between them. CDR3 sequence (DNA): TGCAGTGCTGGGCACAACTATGGCTACACCTTC. It translates to CSAGHNYGYTF.

This clone came up once. V gene TRBV5-4 combines with J gene TRBJ1-1, with D unresolved. Germline V gives CDR1 SGHNT, CDR2 YYREEE (reference sequence). The ends were cut back, 1 base at V and 2 bases at J, with 3 bases in the middle. This CDR3 region has 12 residues. The CDR3 reads CASSLPNTEAFF. CDR3 coding DNA: TGTGCCAGCAGCTTGCCAAACACTGAAGCTTTCTTT.

The genes are TRBV10-3 and TRBJ2-7; the match to TRBD1 covers 8 bases. J gave up 7 bases and V 3 bases, and 8 bases lay outside the gene matches. Germline V gene lookup returns CDR1 ENHRY and CDR2 SYGVKD. The CDR3 consists of 14 residues. The CDR3 here is CAISDNQGAREQYV. The CDR3 nucleotides are TGTGCCATCAGTGATAACCAGGGGGCGAGAGAGCAGTACGTC.

This sequence joins TRBV19 and TRBJ1-1; 8 bases match TRBD1. The CDR3 spans 14 residues. CDR1 is LNHDA, CDR2 SQIVND, per germline (reference sequence). V was pared by 5 bases and J by 1 base, with 3 bases of the junction left unmatched. The CDR3 spells CASSYRGTNTEAFF. Written as DNA, the CDR3 is TGTGCCAGTAGTTACAGGGGGACGAACACTGAAGCTTTCTTT.

This CDR3 is CASTSTGNYGYTF. In DNA form, the CDR3 reads TGTGCCAGCACCTCGACAGGGAACTATGGCTACACCTTC. J is TRBJ1-2 and V is TRBV12-3 or TRBV12-4; the match to TRBD1 covers 7 bases. The CDR3 length is 13 residues. The J segment lost 2 bases and the V segment lost 7 bases, leaving 4 bases of the junction unmatched.

The sample holds a few counts of this clone. This chain joins TRBV10-3 and TRBJ2-5; tentatively, D is TRBD2 (6 bases). Per germline, CDR1 ENHRY and CDR2 SYGVKD. Trimming removed 7 bases from V and 2 bases from J, with 23 bases in between. This CDR3 is built from 17 residues. CDR3 amino acids: CAIIPGPEWRVQETQYF. The CDR3 DNA follows: TGTGCCATCATCCCGGGACCTGAATGGAGGGTACAAGAGACCCAGTACTTC.

The rearrangement joins TRBV27 to TRBJ1-1; D not certain. Germline V lookup: CDR1 MNHEY, CDR2 SMNVEV (reference sequence). The CDR3 sequence is 15 residues long. V was shortened by 6 bases and J by 1 base, with 15 bases between the two germline ends. The CDR3 is CASSLSPQANTEAFF. The CDR3 DNA is TGTGCCAGCAGCCTTTCCCCCCAGGCGAACACTGAAGCTTTCTTT.

The genes are TRBV19 and TRBJ1-4; 10 bases are a match to TRBD1. V trimming: 7 bases; J trimming: 7 bases; junction bases outside the gene matches: 6. CDR1 LNHDA and CDR2 SQIVND come from the germline V gene (reference sequence). The CDR3 has 14 residues. The CDR3 sequence: CASTLRDRGEKLFF. CDR3 bases: TGTGCCAGTACACTCCGGGACAGGGGTGAAAAACTGTTTTTT.

This sequence joins TRBV6-1 and TRBJ1-5; 9 bases align to TRBD1. In germline, CDR1 is MNHNS, CDR2 SASEGT. V dropped 3 bases and J dropped 0; count of bases not matched to a gene: 9. CDR3 length: 18 residues. The CDR3 loop is CASSEDRGLSGSNQPQHF. The DNA of the CDR3 is TGTGCCAGCAGTGAGGACAGGGGCTTGTCAGGTAGCAATCAGCCCCAGCATTTT.

The chain carries TRBV6-6 and TRBJ1-2; no clear D. Trimming stripped 7 bases from V and 5 bases from J, with 14 bases between. Germline CDR1 reads MNHNY; CDR2 reads SVGAGI (reference sequence). The CDR3 is 13 residues long. Written as DNA, the CDR3 is TGTGCCAGCACTTTACGGGTGGGTTATGGCTACACCTTC. Translating it yields CASTLRVGYGYTF.

V gene TRBV24-1 combines with J gene TRBJ2-5, with 11 bases identical to TRBD1. This CDR3 spans 16 amino acids. J was trimmed by 5 bases and V by 3 bases; bases with no gene match: 7. The germline V gene has CDR1 KGHDR and CDR2 SFDVKD. In nucleotides, the CDR3 is TGTGCCACCAGTGATGGGACAGGGGGACGGAGGGAGACCCAGTACTTC. Protein product: CATSDGTGGRRETQYF.

This clone was recorded only once. The chain links TRBV28 to TRBJ2-1; 12 bases are a match to TRBD2. In germline, CDR1 is MDHEN, CDR2 SYDVKM. This CDR3 is 16 amino acids long. V was pared by 5 bases and J by 5 bases, with 7 bases of the junction left unmatched. The CDR3: CASSLGLAGMHNEQFF. CDR3 bases: TGTGCCAGCAGTCTAGGACTAGCGGGGATGCACAATGAGCAGTTCTTC.

The chain combines TRBV5-6 with TRBJ1-6, with 7 bases identical to TRBD1. This CDR3 spans 15 amino acids. Germline-derived CDR1 and CDR2 are SGHDT and YYEEEE. V was clipped by 4 bases and J by 3 bases; unmatched bases: 4. CDR3 nucleotide sequence: TGTGCCAGCAGCCTTCCAGGGGGCTATAATTCACCCCTCCACTTT. Protein: CASSLPGGYNSPLHF.